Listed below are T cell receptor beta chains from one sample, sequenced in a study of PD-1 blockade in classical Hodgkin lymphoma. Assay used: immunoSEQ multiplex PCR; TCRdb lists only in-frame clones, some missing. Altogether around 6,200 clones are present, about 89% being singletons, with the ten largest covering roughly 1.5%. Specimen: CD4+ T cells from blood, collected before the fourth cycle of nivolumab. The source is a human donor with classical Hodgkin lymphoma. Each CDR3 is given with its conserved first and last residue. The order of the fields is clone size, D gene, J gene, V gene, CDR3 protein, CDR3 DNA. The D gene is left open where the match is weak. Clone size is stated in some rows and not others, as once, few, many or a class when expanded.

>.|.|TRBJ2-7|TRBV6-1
CASRRDMEGSEQYF
TGTGCCAGCAGACGGGACATGGAGGGGTCCGAGCAGTACTTC
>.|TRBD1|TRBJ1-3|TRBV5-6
CASSLAHPGGAGNTIYF
TGTGCCAGCAGCTTGGCCCACCCAGGGGGTGCTGGAAACACCATATATTTT
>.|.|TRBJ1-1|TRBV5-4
CASSLIMGGQNTEAFF
TGTGCCAGCAGCTTGATCATGGGGGGGCAGAACACTGAAGCTTTCTTT
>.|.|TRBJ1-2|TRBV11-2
CASSLGVNYGYTF
TGTGCCAGCAGCTTAGGGGTGAACTATGGCTACACCTTC
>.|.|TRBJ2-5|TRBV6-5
CASSYSKQETQYF
TGTGCCAGCAGTTACAGCAAACAAGAGACCCAGTACTTC
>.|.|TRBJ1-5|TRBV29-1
CSDPRLGDQPQHF
TGCAGCGACCCCAGGTTGGGGGATCAGCCCCAGCATTTT
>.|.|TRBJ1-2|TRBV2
CASSGEGRDYGYTF
TGTGCCAGCAGTGGGGAGGGCAGGGACTATGGCTACACCTTC
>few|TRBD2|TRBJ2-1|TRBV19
CASSVPSGSSSYNEQFF
TGTGCCAGTAGTGTCCCTAGCGGGAGCAGCTCCTACAATGAGCAGTTCTTC
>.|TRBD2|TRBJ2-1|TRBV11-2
CASSPIAGRGNEQFF
TGTGCCAGCAGCCCGATAGCGGGGAGGGGCAATGAGCAGTTCTTC
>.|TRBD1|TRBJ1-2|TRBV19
CASSGQGSYGYTF
TGTGCCAGTAGTGGACAGGGGAGCTATGGCTACACCTTC
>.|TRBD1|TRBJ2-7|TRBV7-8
CASTDRGTSAYEQYF
TGTGCCAGCACGGACAGGGGTACGTCGGCCTACGAGCAGTACTTC
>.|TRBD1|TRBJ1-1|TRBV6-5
CASSYSISTGRAFF
TGTGCCAGCAGTTACTCGATTTCGACAGGGAGGGCTTTCTTT
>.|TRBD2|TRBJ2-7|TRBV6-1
CASNRSGKSYEQYF
TGTGCCAGCAATCGTAGCGGGAAGTCCTACGAGCAGTACTTC
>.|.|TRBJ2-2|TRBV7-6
CASSLGGQNPDTGELFF
TGTGCCAGCAGCTTAGGAGGGCAGAACCCCGACACCGGGGAGCTGTTTTTT
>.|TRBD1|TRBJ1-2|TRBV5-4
CASRGTGGHSNYGYTF
TGTGCCAGCAGGGGGACAGGGGGACACAGTAATTATGGCTACACCTTC
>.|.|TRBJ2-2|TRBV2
CASRGQPNTGELFF
TGTGCCAGCCGAGGACAGCCCAACACCGGGGAGCTGTTTTTT
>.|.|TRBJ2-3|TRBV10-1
CASSRETDTQYF
TGCGCCAGCAGTCGCGAAACAGATACGCAGTATTTT
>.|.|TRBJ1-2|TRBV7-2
CASSYYDGYTF
TGTGCCAGCAGTTACTACGATGGCTACACCTTC
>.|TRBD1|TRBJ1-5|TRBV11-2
CASSLDRDRELIDQPQHF
TGTGCCAGCAGCTTAGATCGGGACAGGGAATTGATCGATCAGCCCCAGCATTTT
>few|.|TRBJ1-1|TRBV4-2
CASSVRPEVAEAFF
TGTGCCAGCAGCGTTCGCCCAGAGGTCGCTGAAGCTTTCTTT
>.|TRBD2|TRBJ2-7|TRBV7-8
CASSLSRGGGASYEQYF
TGTGCCAGCAGCTTATCCCGGGGCGGGGGGGCCTCCTACGAGCAGTACTTC
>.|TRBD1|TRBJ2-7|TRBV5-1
CASSLTVDRGVYEQYF
TGCGCCAGCAGCTTGACCGTCGACAGGGGGGTCTACGAGCAGTACTTC
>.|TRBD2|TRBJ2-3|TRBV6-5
CASGSTSTRDTQYF
TGTGCCAGCGGTTCGACTAGCACGAGGGATACGCAGTATTTT
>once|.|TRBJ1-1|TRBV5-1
CASSLESGILGTEAFF
TGCGCCAGCAGCTTGGAAAGTGGTATCCTGGGCACTGAAGCTTTCTTT
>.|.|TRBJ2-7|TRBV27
CASRGARRSYEQYF
TGTGCCAGCAGGGGGGCGCGCCGCTCCTACGAGCAGTACTTC
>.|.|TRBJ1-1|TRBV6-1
CASSEGGGLMNTEAFF
TGTGCCAGCAGTGAAGGGGGCGGACTCATGAACACTGAAGCTTTCTTT
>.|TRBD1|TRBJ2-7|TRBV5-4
CASSLARQGGNYEQYF
TGTGCCAGCAGCTTGGCGCGACAGGGGGGGAACTACGAGCAGTACTTC
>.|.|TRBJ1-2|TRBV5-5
CASSLGIGANYGYTF
TGTGCCAGCAGCTTAGGGATCGGAGCTAACTATGGCTACACCTTC